The TCR beta chain described here comes from a study of blood T cell repertoires in COVID-19. The wider study: Specimens from acute and convalescent COVID-19 originated in the United States, Italy and Spain. From T cells, B-cell-depleted T cells, or PBMCs came the material, which was cDNA or gDNA.

Per the original methods: Nucleated cell counts were estimated from reference gene primer amplification. The data were produced by immunoSEQ multiplex PCR, yet TCRdb's version contains in-frame clones alone and is incomplete. Clone size and the V and J calls come from that table; the DNA yielded D and trimming. The repertoire has some 180,000 clones, approximately 91% of them found once; the top ten carry 15% to 20%. In Seattle, patients joined the study during active infection and were tracked longitudinally. With V trimmed by 2 bases and J by 2 bases, 3 bases remained unmatched. The CDR3 has 16 amino acids. The germline CDR1 and CDR2 sequences are KGHSH and LQKENI.

The sequence came from a man aged 45-60 years with COVID-19, enrolled during active disease. The chain couples TRBV18 to TRBJ2-1; 10 bases align to TRBD2. The sequenced material came from peripheral blood. The DNA for the CDR3 is TGTGCCAGCTCACCATTAGCGGGGGGCACCTACAATGAGCAGTTCTTC. This encodes CASSPLAGGTYNEQFF.